These 4 T cell receptor beta chains came from one sample sequenced in a study of siplizumab effects on memory and regulatory T cells. Sequenced by immunoSEQ multiplex PCR; TCRdb stores in-frame clones only, minus some. The data show 55,000 to 70,000 clones, roughly 93% seen once. What was sequenced was CD8+ T cells sorted from blood. Receptors originate from a human donor in good health.

The V and J genes are TRBV2 and TRBJ1-6; TRBD1 might be the D (6 bases). V dropped 7 bases and J dropped 6 bases, with 10 bases sitting between them. Germline loops: CDR1 SNHLY, CDR2 FYNNEI. This CDR3 has 13 residues. The CDR3 sequence: CASKRTVNSPLHF. CDR3 DNA sequence: TGTGCCAGCAAGAGGACAGTTAATTCACCCCTCCACTTT.

The gene calls are TRBV15 and TRBJ1-3; TRBD1 might be the D (6 bases). CDR3 length: 16 amino acids. Germline CDR1 reads LNHNV; CDR2 reads YYDKDF (reference sequence). V was cut by 1 base and J by 2 bases, with 12 bases left in between. CDR3 sequence reads: CATSRGDMSAGNTIYF. CDR3 DNA sequence: TGTGCCACCAGCAGAGGGGACATGAGCGCTGGAAACACCATATATTTT.

The V gene is TRBV9, the J gene TRBJ2-7; D is perhaps TRBD1 (6 bases). Germline-derived CDR1 and CDR2 are SGDLS and YYNGEE. This CDR3 has 12 residues. V shed 6 bases and J shed 3 bases, with 10 bases lying between them. CDR3 sequence (DNA): TGTGCCAGCAACCAAGGGGGCTACGAGCAGTACTTC. Residues: CASNQGGYEQYF.

This clone has only one observation. The chain joins TRBV28 to TRBJ2-1, with D perhaps matching TRBD1 or TRBD2 (5 bases each). CDR1 is MDHEN and CDR2 is SYDVKM in the germline V gene. The CDR3 is 13 residues long. V was shortened by 11 bases and J by 6 bases, with 17 bases between the two germline ends. The CDR3 DNA is TGTGCCTGGGGGATAAGGGGAAGCAATGAGCAGTTCTTC. Its translation is CAWGIRGSNEQFF.